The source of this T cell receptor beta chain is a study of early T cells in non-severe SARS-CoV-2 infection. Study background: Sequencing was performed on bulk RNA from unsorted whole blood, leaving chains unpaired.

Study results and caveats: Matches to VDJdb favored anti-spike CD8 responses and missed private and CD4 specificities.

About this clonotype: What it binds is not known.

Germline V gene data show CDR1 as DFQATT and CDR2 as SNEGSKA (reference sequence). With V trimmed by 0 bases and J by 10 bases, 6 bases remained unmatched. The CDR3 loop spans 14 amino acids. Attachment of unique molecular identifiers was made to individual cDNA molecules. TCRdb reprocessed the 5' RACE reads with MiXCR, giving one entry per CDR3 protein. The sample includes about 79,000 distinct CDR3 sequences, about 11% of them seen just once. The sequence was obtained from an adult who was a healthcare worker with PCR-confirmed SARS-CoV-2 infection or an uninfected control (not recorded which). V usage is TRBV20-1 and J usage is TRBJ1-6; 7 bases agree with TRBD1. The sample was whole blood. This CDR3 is CSARDPRGGSPLHF. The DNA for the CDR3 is TGCAGTGCTAGAGATCCCAGGGGGGGCTCACCCCTCCACTTT.